This T cell receptor (beta chain) was documented in a study of OX40 agonist ivuxolimab in advanced cancers. The CDR3 runs 15 residues. V lost 4 bases to trimming and J lost 5 bases; unmatched junction nucleotides: 7. The germline CDR1 and CDR2 sequences are MNHEY and SVGAGI. Profiled with immunoSEQ multiplex PCR; TCRdb holds only in-frame clones, not every one. The table records tens of thousands of clones, roughly 80% of them present only once. The receptor comes from an adult with an advanced solid tumor such as melanoma, head and neck, liver or kidney cancer. The chain couples TRBV6-5 to TRBJ2-5; 10 nucleotides agree with TRBD2. The material sequenced was CD4+ or CD8+ T cells sorted from blood, taken in a trial of the OX40 agonist ivuxolimab. The CDR3 is CASSLSGGAAETQYF. As DNA, the CDR3 is TGTGCCAGCAGTTTGAGCGGGGGGGCCGCGGAGACCCAGTACTTC.